This T cell receptor beta chain is from a study of T cells expressing NK-cell markers. Study-level background: There were seven HCMV-seropositive donors and one seronegative donor among the eight sequenced. Notes on the study in general: It is unclear if expanded NKG2C-expressing clones target HCMV antigens. For over 5 donors, the dominant NKG2C+ clonotypes made up roughly 1.0-7.0% of their CD8+ T cells.

TCR beta cDNA was generated via 5'RACE template switching incorporating UMIs. TCRdb derives one entry per CDR3 protein from the 5' RACE reads, leaving out DNA. Here the sample table reports about 460,000 distinct CDR3 sequences. This CDR3 spans 14 amino acids. CDR1 MNHNS and CDR2 SASEGT come from the germline V gene. As for this clonotype: Its target is unknown.

The receptor was derived from a woman aged 45-59 years in good health. The source material was blood T cells: a sorted CD56 or NKG2C T cell subset, CD4+ or CD8+ T cells, or bulk PBMC T cells (not recorded which). The V call is TRBV6-1, the J call TRBJ1-5; TCRdb names TRBD1, which stays unverified in the absence of DNA. This CDR3 reads CASSEGAVNQPQHF.